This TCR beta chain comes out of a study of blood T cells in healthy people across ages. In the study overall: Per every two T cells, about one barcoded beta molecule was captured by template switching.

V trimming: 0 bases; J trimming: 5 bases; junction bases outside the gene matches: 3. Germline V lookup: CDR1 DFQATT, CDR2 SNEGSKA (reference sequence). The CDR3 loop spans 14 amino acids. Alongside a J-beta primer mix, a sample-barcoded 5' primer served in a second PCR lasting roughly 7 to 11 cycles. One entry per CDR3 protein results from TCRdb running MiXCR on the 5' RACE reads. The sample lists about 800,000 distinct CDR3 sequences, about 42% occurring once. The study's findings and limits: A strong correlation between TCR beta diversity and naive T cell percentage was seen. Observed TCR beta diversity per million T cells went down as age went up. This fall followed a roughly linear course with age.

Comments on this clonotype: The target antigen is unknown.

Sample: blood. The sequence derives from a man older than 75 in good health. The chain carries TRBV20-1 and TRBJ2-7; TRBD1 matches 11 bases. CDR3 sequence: CSARDGQGADEQYF. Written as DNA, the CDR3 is TGCAGTGCTAGAGATGGACAGGGGGCGGACGAGCAGTACTTC.